Listed below are T cell receptor beta chains from one sample, sequenced in a study of T cell repertoires in cytomegalovirus infection. TCRdb re-analysed the reads in MiXCR, keeping a single row per CDR3 protein. The sample comprises hundreds of thousands of distinct CDR3 sequences, around 30% of which are singletons, and roughly 15% rests with the top ten. The antigens of these receptors remain unknown. This specimen was cultured PBMCs, taken from culture after CMV antigen stimulation. These receptors all stem from a human donor in good health (CMV status not recorded). Some clones in this sample may be carry-over from other donors' samples. Both conserved end residues are trimmed from each CDR3. D genes are given only for firm matches.

j_call | v_call | d_call | cdr3_aa
TRBJ1-2 | TRBV7-2 | NA | ASSLGEWRAKI
TRBJ2-7 | TRBV6-2/TRBV6-3 | NA | ASTPDRPYEQY
TRBJ2-5 | TRBV6-1 | NA | ASSATAKETQY
TRBJ2-1 | TRBV2 | NA | ASSEDRQVYNEQF
TRBJ1-4 | TRBV28 | NA | ASSVPGVEEKLF
TRBJ1-5 | TRBV12-3/TRBV12-4 | TRBD1 | ASSRDRGTEQPQH
TRBJ2-1 | TRBV6-6 | TRBD2 | ASIGGSKHEQF
TRBJ2-2 | TRBV28 | NA | ASSLGRSGPNTGELF
TRBJ2-5 | TRBV25-1 | TRBD1 | ASREERQGETQY
TRBJ2-5 | TRBV15 | NA | ATSREEGGRETQY
TRBJ2-3 | TRBV7-2 | TRBD2 | ASSYLAGSTDTQY
TRBJ2-7 | TRBV11-2 | TRBD2 | ASRTASGSLYEQY
TRBJ2-5 | TRBV5-1 | TRBD2 | ASSPGGTSGYFQETQY
TRBJ2-7 | TRBV12-3/TRBV12-4 | NA | ASSLSGANEQY
TRBJ2-7 | TRBV4-1 | TRBD2 | ASSQRGAGRYEQY
TRBJ1-1 | TRBV7-2 | TRBD1 | ASSTRQGKGTEAF
TRBJ2-5 | TRBV14 | NA | ASSPYLREETQY
TRBJ2-7 | TRBV7-2 | NA | ASSYLRGLIYEQY
TRBJ1-5 | TRBV7-6 | TRBD1 | ASSRWEGQSQPQH
TRBJ2-7 | TRBV12-3/TRBV12-4 | TRBD1 | ASSSTLTGVGSGQY
TRBJ2-3 | TRBV28 | TRBD1 | ASSVMTGQAATQY
TRBJ2-3 | TRBV7-6 | TRBD1 | ASSNTGTGTTDTQY
TRBJ2-7 | TRBV27 | NA | ASYWDLYEQY
TRBJ2-5 | TRBV5-6 | NA | ASSLEAGGDQETQY
TRBJ1-2 | TRBV13 | NA | ASSPKTPVNYGYT
TRBJ2-5 | TRBV12-3/TRBV12-4 | TRBD2 | ASSSFLAGQETQY
NA | TRBV6-8 | TRBD2 | ASSYSGNSYNEQY
TRBJ1-2 | TRBV6-2/TRBV6-3 | TRBD1 | ASSRSAKQGIRGYT
TRBJ2-5 | TRBV7-3 | NA | ASSKGTEETQY
TRBJ2-2 | TRBV7-2 | NA | ASSFTGSGELF
TRBJ2-5 | TRBV11-2 | TRBD2 | ASSLDAAGGARKTQY
TRBJ2-7 | TRBV6-5 | TRBD2 | ASRPQLAVYEQY
TRBJ1-6 | TRBV11-2 | TRBD1 | ASSLAGRGSSYNSPLH
TRBJ1-3 | TRBV10-3 | NA | AISYNFPGNTIY
TRBJ2-2 | TRBV2 | NA | ASSEVGGNTGELF
TRBJ2-5 | TRBV7-9 | NA | ASSRDNQETQY
TRBJ2-7 | TRBV10-3 | NA | AISSGTADDEQY
TRBJ1-5 | TRBV7-2 | TRBD1 | ASSADRDQPQH
TRBJ2-3 | TRBV12-3/TRBV12-4 | NA | ASSSRASSLDTQY
TRBJ2-1 | TRBV6-1 | NA | ASSGRLPGSYNEQF
TRBJ1-2 | TRBV4-1 | NA | ASSQQGIGLYT
TRBJ2-7 | TRBV4-3 | TRBD1 | ASSQDLSGTVSYEQY
TRBJ2-2 | TRBV29-1 | NA | SVAALVGAGELF
TRBJ2-6 | TRBV24-1 | TRBD1 | ATSGVGFHRDRADSGANVLT
TRBJ2-1 | TRBV6-4 | TRBD2 | ASSDRRLAVEQF
TRBJ1-5 | TRBV10-3 | NA | AMAAGEDQPQH
TRBJ1-5 | TRBV4-1 | TRBD1 | ASSPYRGRQPQH
TRBJ2-7 | TRBV5-3 | NA | ASSPGGGARYYEQY
TRBJ2-3 | TRBV23-1 | TRBD2 | ASSQTRPGGVPAGGRKTTDTQY
TRBJ1-5 | TRBV20-1 | NA | SANLLGNREQPQH